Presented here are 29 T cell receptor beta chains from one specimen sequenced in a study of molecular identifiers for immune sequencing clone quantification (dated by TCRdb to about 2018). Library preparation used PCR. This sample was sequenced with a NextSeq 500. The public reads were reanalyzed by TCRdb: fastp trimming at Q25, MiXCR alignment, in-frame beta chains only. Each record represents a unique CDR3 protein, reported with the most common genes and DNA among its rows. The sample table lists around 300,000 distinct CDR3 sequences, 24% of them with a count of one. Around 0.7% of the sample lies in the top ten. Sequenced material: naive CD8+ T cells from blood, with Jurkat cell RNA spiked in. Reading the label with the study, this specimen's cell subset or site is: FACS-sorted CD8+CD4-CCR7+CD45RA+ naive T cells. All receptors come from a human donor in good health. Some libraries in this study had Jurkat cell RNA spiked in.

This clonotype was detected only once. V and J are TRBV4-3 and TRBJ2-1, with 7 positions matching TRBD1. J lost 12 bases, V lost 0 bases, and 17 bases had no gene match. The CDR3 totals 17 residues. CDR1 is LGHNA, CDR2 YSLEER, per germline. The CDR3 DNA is TGCGCCAGCAGCCAAGATTTGGCAGGGGGTTCCTACCATGCGCAGTTCTTC. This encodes CASSQDLAGGSYHAQFF.

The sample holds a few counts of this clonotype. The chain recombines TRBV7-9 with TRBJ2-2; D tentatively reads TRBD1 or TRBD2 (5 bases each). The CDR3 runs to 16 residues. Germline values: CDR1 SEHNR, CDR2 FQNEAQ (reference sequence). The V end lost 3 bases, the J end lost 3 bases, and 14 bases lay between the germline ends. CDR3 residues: CASSLSSGTDTGELFF. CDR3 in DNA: TGTGCCAGCAGCTTGTCGTCAGGGACGGACACCGGGGAGCTGTTTTTT.

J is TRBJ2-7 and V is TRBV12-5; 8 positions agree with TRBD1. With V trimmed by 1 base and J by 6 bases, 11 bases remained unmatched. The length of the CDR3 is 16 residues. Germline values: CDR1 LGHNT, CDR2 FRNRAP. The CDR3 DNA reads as TGTGCTAGTGGTTTGGGACCAGACAGGGGTTCTGGCGAGCAGTACTTC. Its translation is CASGLGPDRGSGEQYF.

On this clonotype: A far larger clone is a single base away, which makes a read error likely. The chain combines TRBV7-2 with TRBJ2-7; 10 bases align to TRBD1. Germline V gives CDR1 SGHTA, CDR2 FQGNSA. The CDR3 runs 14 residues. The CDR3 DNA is TGTGCCAGCAGCGCCGGGACAGGGGCCTACGCGCAGTACTTC. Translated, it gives CASSAGTGAYAQYF.

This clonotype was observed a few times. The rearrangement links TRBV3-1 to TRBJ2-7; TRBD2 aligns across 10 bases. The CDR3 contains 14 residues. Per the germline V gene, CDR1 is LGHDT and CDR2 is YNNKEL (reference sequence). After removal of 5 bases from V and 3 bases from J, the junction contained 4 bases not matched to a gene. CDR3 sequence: CASSTGTSDYEQYF. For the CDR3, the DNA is TGTGCCAGCAGCACCGGGACTAGCGACTACGAGCAGTACTTC.

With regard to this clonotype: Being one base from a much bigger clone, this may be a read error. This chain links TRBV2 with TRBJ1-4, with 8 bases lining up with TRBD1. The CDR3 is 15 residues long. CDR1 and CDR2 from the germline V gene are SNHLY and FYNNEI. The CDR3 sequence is CTSSGRTGTNEKLFF. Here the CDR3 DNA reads TGTACCAGCAGTGGACGGACAGGGACTAATGAAAAACTGTTTTTT.

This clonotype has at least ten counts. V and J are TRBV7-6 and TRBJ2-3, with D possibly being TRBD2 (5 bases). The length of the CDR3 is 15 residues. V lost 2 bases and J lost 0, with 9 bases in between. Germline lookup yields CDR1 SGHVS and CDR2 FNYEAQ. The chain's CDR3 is CASSLLLESTDTQYF. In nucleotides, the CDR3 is TGTGCCAGCAGCTTATTACTAGAAAGCACAGATACGCAGTATTTT.

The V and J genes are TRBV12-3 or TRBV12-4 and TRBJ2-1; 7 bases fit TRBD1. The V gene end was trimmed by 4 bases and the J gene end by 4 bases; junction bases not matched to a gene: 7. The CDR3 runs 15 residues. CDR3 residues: CASSSRQGPYNEQFF. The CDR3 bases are TGTGCCAGCAGTTCACGACAGGGCCCATACAATGAGCAGTTCTTC.

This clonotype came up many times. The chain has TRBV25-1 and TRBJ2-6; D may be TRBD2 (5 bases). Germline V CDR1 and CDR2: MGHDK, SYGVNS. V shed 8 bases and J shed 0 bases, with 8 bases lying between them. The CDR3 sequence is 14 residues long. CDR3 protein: CASQDSSGANVLTF. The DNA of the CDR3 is TGTGCCAGCCAGGACTCCTCTGGGGCCAACGTCCTGACTTTC.

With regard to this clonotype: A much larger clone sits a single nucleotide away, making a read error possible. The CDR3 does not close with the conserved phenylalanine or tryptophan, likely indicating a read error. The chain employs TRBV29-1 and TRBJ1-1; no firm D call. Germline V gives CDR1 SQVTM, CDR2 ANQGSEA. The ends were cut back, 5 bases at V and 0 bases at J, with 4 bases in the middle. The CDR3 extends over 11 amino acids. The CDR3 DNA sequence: TGCAGCGTTTTGATGAACACTGAAGCTTTCTTA. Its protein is CSVLMNTEAFL.

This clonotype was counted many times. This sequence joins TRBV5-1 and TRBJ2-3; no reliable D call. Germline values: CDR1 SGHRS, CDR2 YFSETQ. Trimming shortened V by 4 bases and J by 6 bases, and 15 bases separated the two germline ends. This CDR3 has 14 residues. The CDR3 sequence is CASSDGFLPDTQYF. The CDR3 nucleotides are TGCGCCAGCAGCGATGGCTTCCTCCCCGATACGCAGTATTTT.

Written as DNA, the CDR3 is TGTGCCAGCAGTTTGTTGTCTAGCACAGATACGCAGTATTTT. Its protein product is CASSLLSSTDTQYF. V usage is TRBV12-3 or TRBV12-4 and J usage is TRBJ2-3; no clear D gene. The CDR3 is made up of 14 amino acids. V dropped 3 bases and J dropped 0 bases, with 7 bases sitting between them.

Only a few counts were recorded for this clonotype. CDR3 nucleotides: TGTGCCAGCAGCCCGACCGGGGCAGAGAAGGATGGAGCTTTCTTT. It yields the protein CASSPTGAEKDGAFF. V gene TRBV7-9 combines with J gene TRBJ1-1, with D maybe TRBD1 (5 bases). The CDR3 length is 15 residues. Trimming removed 5 bases at V and 10 bases at J, with 23 bases between. Germline V gene data show CDR1 as SEHNR and CDR2 as FQNEAQ (reference sequence). Supplemented by reference TRBV7-9 and TRBJ1-1, the full variable domain reads DTGVSQNPRHKITKRGQNVTFRCDPISEHNRLYWYRQTLGQGPEFLTYFQNEAQLEKSRLLSDRFSAERPKGSFSTLEIQRTEQGDSAMYLCASSPTGAEKDGAFFGQGTRLTVV.

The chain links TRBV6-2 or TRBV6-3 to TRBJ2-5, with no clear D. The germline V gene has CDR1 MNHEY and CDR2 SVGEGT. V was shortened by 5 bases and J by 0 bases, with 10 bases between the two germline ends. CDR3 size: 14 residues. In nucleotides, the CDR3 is TGTGCCAGCAGTCCAGACGTCTACCAAGAGACCCAGTACTTC. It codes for CASSPDVYQETQYF.

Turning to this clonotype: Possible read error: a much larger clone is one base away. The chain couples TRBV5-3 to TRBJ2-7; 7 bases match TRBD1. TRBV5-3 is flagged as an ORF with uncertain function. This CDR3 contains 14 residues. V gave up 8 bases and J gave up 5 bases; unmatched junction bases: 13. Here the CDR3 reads CASSVTGTDHEQYF. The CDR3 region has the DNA TGTGCCAGCAGCGTAACCGGGACAGACCACGAGCAGTACTTC.

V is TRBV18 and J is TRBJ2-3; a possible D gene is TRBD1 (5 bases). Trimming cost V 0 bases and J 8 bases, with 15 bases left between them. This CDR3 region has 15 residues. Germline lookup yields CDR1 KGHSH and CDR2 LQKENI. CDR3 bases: TGTGCCAGCTCACCACCGGACATTGTCGAAAGTACGCAGTATTTT. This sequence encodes CASSPPDIVESTQYF.

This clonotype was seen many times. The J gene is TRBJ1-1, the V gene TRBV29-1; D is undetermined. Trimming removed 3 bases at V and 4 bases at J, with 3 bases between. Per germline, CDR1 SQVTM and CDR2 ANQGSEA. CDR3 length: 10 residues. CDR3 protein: CSVEITEAFF. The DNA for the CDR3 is TGCAGCGTTGAGATCACTGAAGCTTTCTTT.

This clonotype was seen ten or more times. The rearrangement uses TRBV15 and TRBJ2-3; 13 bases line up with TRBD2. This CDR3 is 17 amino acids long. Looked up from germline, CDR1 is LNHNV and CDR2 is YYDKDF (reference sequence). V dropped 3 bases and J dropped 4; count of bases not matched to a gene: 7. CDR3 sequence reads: CATSSQWTSGSPDTQYF. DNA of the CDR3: TGTGCCACCAGCAGCCAATGGACTAGCGGGAGTCCAGATACGCAGTATTTT.

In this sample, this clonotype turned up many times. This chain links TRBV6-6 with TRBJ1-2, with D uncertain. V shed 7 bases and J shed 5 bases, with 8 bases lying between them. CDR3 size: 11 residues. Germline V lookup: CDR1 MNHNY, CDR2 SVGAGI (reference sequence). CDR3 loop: CASTENYGYTF. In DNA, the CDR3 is TGTGCCAGCACAGAAAATTATGGCTACACCTTC.

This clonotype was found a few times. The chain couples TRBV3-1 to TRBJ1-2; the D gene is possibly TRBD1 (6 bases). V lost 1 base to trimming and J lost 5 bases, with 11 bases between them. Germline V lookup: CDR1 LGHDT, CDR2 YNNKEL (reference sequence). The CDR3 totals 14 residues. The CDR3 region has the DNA TGTGCCAGCAGCCAAGCGGACAGCCTTTATGGCTACACCTTC. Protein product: CASSQADSLYGYTF.

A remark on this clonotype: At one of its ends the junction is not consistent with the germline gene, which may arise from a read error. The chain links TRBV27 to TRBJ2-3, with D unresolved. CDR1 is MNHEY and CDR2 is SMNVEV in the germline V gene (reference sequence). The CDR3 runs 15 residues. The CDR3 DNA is TGTGCCAGCAGTTTATACGCATCCAGCACAGATACGCAGTGTTTT. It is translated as CASSLYASSTDTQCF.

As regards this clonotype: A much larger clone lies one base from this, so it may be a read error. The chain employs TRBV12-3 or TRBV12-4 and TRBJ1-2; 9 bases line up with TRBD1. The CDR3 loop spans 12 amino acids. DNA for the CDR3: TGTACCAGCTGGGACAGGGCTCGTGGCTACACCTTC. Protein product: CTSWDRARGYTF.

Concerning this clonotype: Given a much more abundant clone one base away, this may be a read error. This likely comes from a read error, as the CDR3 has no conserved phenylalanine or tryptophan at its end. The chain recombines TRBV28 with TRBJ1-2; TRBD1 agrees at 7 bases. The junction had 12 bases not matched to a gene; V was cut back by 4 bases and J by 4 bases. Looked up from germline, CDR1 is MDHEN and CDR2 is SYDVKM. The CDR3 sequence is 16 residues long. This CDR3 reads CASSSRIQGMSYGYTL. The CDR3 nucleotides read TGTGCCAGCAGTTCCCGAATACAGGGGATGAGCTATGGCTACACCCTC.

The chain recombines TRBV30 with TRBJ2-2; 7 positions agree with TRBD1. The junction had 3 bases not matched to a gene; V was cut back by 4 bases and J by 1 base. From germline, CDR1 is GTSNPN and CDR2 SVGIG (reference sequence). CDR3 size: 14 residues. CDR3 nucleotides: TGTGCCTGGACAGGGACAGTGAACACCGGGGAGCTGTTTTTT. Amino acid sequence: CAWTGTVNTGELFF.

The CDR3 here is CAWSDRTLYEQYF. The CDR3 DNA sequence: TGTGCCTGGAGTGACAGGACACTTTACGAGCAGTACTTC. The rearrangement joins TRBV30 to TRBJ2-7; a possible D gene is TRBD1 (5 bases). There are 13 residues in the CDR3. V lost 1 base and J lost 4, with 11 bases in between. From germline, CDR1 is GTSNPN and CDR2 SVGIG (reference sequence).

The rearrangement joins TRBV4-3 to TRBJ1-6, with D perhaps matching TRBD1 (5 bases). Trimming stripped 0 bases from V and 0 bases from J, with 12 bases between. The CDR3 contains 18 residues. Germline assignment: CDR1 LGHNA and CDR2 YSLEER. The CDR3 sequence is CASSQEGAGPSYNSPLHF. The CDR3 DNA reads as TGCGCCAGCAGCCAAGAAGGGGCAGGGCCCTCCTATAATTCACCCCTCCACTTT.

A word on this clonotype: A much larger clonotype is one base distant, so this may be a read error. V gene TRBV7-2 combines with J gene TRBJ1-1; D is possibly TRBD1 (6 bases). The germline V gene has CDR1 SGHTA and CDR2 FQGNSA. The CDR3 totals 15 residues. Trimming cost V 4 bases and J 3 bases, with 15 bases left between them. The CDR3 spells CTSSSRTDYDTEAFF. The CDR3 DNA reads TGTACCAGCAGCTCTCGGACAGACTACGACACTGAAGCTTTCTTT. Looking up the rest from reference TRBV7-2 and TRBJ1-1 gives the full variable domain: GAGVSQSPSNKVTEKGKDVELRCDPISGHTALYWYRQSLGQGLEFLIYFQGNSAPDKSGLPSDRFSAERTGGSVSTLTIQRTQQEDSAVYLCTSSSRTDYDTEAFFGQGTRLTVV.

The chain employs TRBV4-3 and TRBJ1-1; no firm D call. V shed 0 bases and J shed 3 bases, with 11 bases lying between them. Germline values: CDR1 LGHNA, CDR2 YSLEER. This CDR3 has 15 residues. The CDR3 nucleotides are TGCGCCAGCAGCCAAGATACATCGGCGTACACTGAAGCTTTCTTT. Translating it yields CASSQDTSAYTEAFF.

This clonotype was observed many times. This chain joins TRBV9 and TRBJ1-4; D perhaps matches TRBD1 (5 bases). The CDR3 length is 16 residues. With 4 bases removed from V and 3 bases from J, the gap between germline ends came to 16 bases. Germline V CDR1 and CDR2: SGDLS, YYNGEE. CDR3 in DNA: TGTGCCAGCAGCCTTTCTCCGACAGCCTCTAATGAAAAACTGTTTTTT. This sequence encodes CASSLSPTASNEKLFF.